This entry describes one TCR beta chain. The data originate from a study of blood T cell repertoires in COVID-19. Study as a whole: Donors in the United States, Italy and Spain gave samples during acute or convalescent COVID-19. T cells, B-cell-depleted T cells, or PBMCs supplied cDNA or gDNA.

V lost 3 bases, J lost 5 bases, and 10 bases lay in between. The germline CDR1 and CDR2 sequences are MNHNS and SASEGT. The CDR3 covers 13 residues. Original methodology: It was from reference gene primer amplification that nucleated cell counts were estimated. Using immunoSEQ multiplex PCR, the repertoire was profiled, and TCRdb retains in-frame clones only, with some absent. The V and J calls and clone size come from that table; D and trimming were worked out from the DNA. The data hold 150,000 to 200,000 clones, with around 87% observed a single time. The sequence was collected from a woman between 18 and 29 years old who had recovered from COVID-19. This rearrangement joins TRBV6-1 to TRBJ2-5; the D is unclear. Material for sequencing was peripheral blood. This CDR3 reads CASSDFRLETQYF. DNA for the CDR3: TGTGCCAGCAGTGATTTTAGATTGGAGACCCAGTACTTC.